These 21 T cell receptor beta chains were sequenced from one sample in a study of blood T cells in healthy people across ages. Through a sample-barcoded 5' primer and a J-beta primer mix, a second PCR was run for about 6 to 11 cycles. Using its own MiXCR run on the 5' RACE reads, TCRdb lists one record per CDR3 protein. Among roughly 1.5 million distinct CDR3 sequences listed, under 55% were seen once. The sample comprised blood. The receptor set was obtained from a woman aged 18-30 years in good health.

This clonotype was picked up a small number of times. CDR3 sequence (DNA): TGTGCCAGCAGGGGGACGGGAAACATTCAGTACTTC. It is translated as CASRGTGNIQYF. The rearrangement joins TRBV28 to TRBJ2-4; D may match TRBD1 or TRBD2 (5 bases each). CDR1 and CDR2 from the germline V gene are MDHEN and SYDVKM. V was clipped by 6 bases and J by 6 bases, with 9 bases between them. This CDR3 comprises 12 residues.

This clonotype was counted a few times. V is TRBV20-1 and J is TRBJ2-5; 7 bases are a match to TRBD2. Germline V gene sequence: CDR1 DFQATT, CDR2 SNEGSKA (reference sequence). This CDR3 has 14 amino acids. V shed 7 bases and J 4 bases; nucleotides not matched to a gene: 12. Here the CDR3 DNA reads TGCAGTGTTACCCCACGGGGAGGGCGAGAGACCCAGTACTTC. It translates to CSVTPRGGRETQYF.

V and J are TRBV2 and TRBJ2-3; no clear D gene. The CDR3 spans 14 residues. With 6 bases removed from V and 2 bases from J, the gap between germline ends came to 12 bases. Germline lookup yields CDR1 SNHLY and CDR2 FYNNEI. This CDR3 reads CASRARRNTDTQYF. CDR3 nucleotide sequence: TGTGCCAGCAGGGCTAGGCGAAACACAGATACGCAGTATTTT. Together with reference TRBV2 and TRBJ2-3, the CDR3 gives the full variable domain: EPEVTQTPSHQVTQMGQEVILRCVPISNHLYFYWYRQILGQKVEFLVSFYNNEISEKSEIFDDQFSVERPDGSNFTLKIRSTKLEDSAMYFCASRARRNTDTQYFGPGTRLTVL.

This clonotype was found a few times. V usage is TRBV9 and J usage is TRBJ2-3; the D gene is possibly TRBD1 (6 bases). CDR1 and CDR2 from the germline V gene are SGDLS and YYNGEE. The CDR3 extends over 14 amino acids. V shed 3 bases and J shed 2 bases, with 10 bases lying between them. This chain's CDR3 is CASSEGDNTDTQYF. The CDR3, as DNA: TGTGCCAGCAGCGAGGGGGACAACACAGATACGCAGTATTTT.

This chain uses TRBV3-1 with TRBJ2-1; TRBD2 aligns across 9 bases. Germline V lookup: CDR1 LGHDT, CDR2 YNNKEL (reference sequence). V gave up 1 base and J gave up 2 bases; unmatched junction bases: 6. CDR3 length equals 17 residues. CDR3: CASSQVRRGGPYNEQFF. The CDR3 DNA sequence: TGTGCCAGCAGCCAAGTGAGGCGGGGGGGCCCCTACAATGAGCAGTTCTTC.

This rearrangement joins TRBV29-1 to TRBJ2-1; tentatively, D is TRBD2 (6 bases). The V gene's germline CDR1 is SQVTM and CDR2 ANQGSEA. Between the trimmed V and J ends, which lost 8 bases and 3 bases, there was a span of 17 bases. There are 14 residues in the CDR3. CDR3 nucleotide sequence: TGCAGCTCTGTAGCCGGGGGTGGCTACAATGAGCAGTTCTTC. Its protein is CSSVAGGGYNEQFF.

The chain employs TRBV7-9 and TRBJ2-3; D perhaps matches TRBD2 (6 bases). Looked up from germline, CDR1 is SEHNR and CDR2 is FQNEAQ (reference sequence). The CDR3 extends over 16 amino acids. The V gene lost 3 bases and the J gene lost 0 bases, with 13 bases spanning the gap. The CDR3 here is CASSFRRGISTDTQYF. The CDR3 DNA sequence: TGTGCCAGCAGCTTCAGGAGGGGTATTAGCACAGATACGCAGTATTTT.

This clonotype showed up just a few times. This chain joins TRBV5-8 and TRBJ2-1; D may be TRBD1 (6 bases). This CDR3 region has 18 residues. Looked up from germline, CDR1 is SGHTS and CDR2 is YDEGEE. The germline V and J ends were trimmed by 4 bases and 0 bases, with 20 bases remaining between them. The CDR3 loop reads CASSIVTGSLSSYNEQFF. The CDR3 DNA is TGTGCCAGCAGCATAGTAACAGGGTCGTTAAGCTCCTACAATGAGCAGTTCTTC.

V usage is TRBV5-1 and J usage is TRBJ1-1, with D hard to call. Trimming cost V 0 bases and J 3 bases, with 15 bases left between them. Per germline, CDR1 SGHRS and CDR2 YFSETQ. This CDR3 comprises 16 residues. CDR3 sequence: CASSLDPAGLDTEAFF. Here the CDR3 DNA reads TGCGCCAGCAGCTTGGACCCTGCCGGCCTGGACACTGAAGCTTTCTTT.

The chain links TRBV2 to TRBJ1-5; 7 bases agree with TRBD1. The germline V gene has CDR1 SNHLY and CDR2 FYNNEI. The J segment lost 8 bases and the V segment lost 6 bases, leaving 4 bases of the junction unmatched. The length of the CDR3 is 12 residues. The DNA of the CDR3 is TGTGCCAGCAGAACAACAGGGGAGCCCCAGCATTTT. Translation gives CASRTTGEPQHF.

The chain employs TRBV28 and TRBJ2-7; 10 bases fit TRBD2. J was trimmed by 7 bases and V by 1 base; bases with no gene match: 4. In germline, CDR1 is MDHEN, CDR2 SYDVKM. There are 14 residues in the CDR3. Here the CDR3 DNA reads TGTGCCAGCAGTTTATATAAGCGGGAGGGGGAGCAGTACTTC. This sequence encodes CASSLYKREGEQYF.

The rearrangement links TRBV6-6 to TRBJ2-3; TRBD2 aligns across 9 bases. The V gene end was trimmed by 7 bases and the J gene end by 2 bases; junction bases not matched to a gene: 7. This CDR3 comprises 15 residues. Germline V gives CDR1 MNHNY, CDR2 SVGAGI (reference sequence). CDR3 DNA: TGTGCCAGCACGGCGGGGGGGAGACCCACAGATACGCAGTATTTT. Protein product: CASTAGGRPTDTQYF.

This clonotype was seen more than once but under ten times. V and J are TRBV2 and TRBJ1-2; TRBD1 might be the D (5 bases). CDR1 is SNHLY and CDR2 is FYNNEI in the germline V gene. The CDR3 consists of 15 residues. V was trimmed by 7 bases and J by 4 bases, leaving 19 bases between them. The CDR3 sequence: CASILGTVLGYGYTF. DNA of the CDR3: TGTGCCAGCATACTAGGGACCGTCTTGGGCTATGGCTACACCTTC.

Note on this clonotype: This may arise from a read error, as a much more abundant clone is one base away. The V and J genes are TRBV20-1 and TRBJ2-7, with a weak D call TRBD2 (6 bases). The length of the CDR3 is 13 residues. Germline V CDR1 and CDR2: DFQATT, SNEGSKA (reference sequence). Here the CDR3 reads CSAIADSSYEQYF. The CDR3 nucleotides are TGCAGCGCTATAGCGGACTCGAGTTACGAGCAGTACTTC.

The chain combines TRBV7-2 with TRBJ1-2; 7 bases align to TRBD1. In germline, CDR1 is SGHTA, CDR2 FQGNSA. With 6 bases clipped from V and 5 bases from J, the junction kept 6 bases outside the gene matches. This CDR3 is built from 13 residues. CDR3 sequence (DNA): TGTGCCAGCAGGACAGGGCTGGGGTATGGCTACACCTTC. Amino acid sequence: CASRTGLGYGYTF.

This chain connects TRBV7-2 to TRBJ2-7, with TRBD2 matching 11 bases. Trimming took 2 bases from V and 4 from J; bases not matched to a gene: 7. The germline V gene has CDR1 SGHTA and CDR2 FQGNSA. This CDR3 is built from 16 residues. The CDR3 nucleotides read TGTGCCAGCAGCTTATACGTAGCGGGAGGGCTGTACGAGCAGTACTTC. The encoded protein is CASSLYVAGGLYEQYF.

The chain couples TRBV7-2 to TRBJ1-5; D remains ambiguous. The CDR3 loop spans 17 amino acids. V shed 2 bases and J shed 0 bases, with 14 bases lying between them. Germline CDR1 reads SGHTA; CDR2 reads FQGNSA. In DNA, the CDR3 is TGTGCCAGCAGCTTAATTGGTTCTCTCCGTAGCAATCAGCCCCAGCATTTT. This codes for CASSLIGSLRSNQPQHF.

This clonotype was observed many times. V and J are TRBV6-4 and TRBJ1-1; TRBD1 is a possible D gene (5 bases). CDR1 is MRHNA, CDR2 SNTAGT, per germline. The CDR3 extends over 13 amino acids. V lost 8 bases, J lost 0 bases, and 10 bases lay in between. The CDR3 nucleotides are TGTGCCAGCCGCTTGACAGTGAACACTGAAGCTTTCTTT. Translation: CASRLTVNTEAFF.

CDR3 protein: CASSQESGQVLGANVLTF. The CDR3 DNA reads as TGTGCCAGCAGCCAAGAATCAGGACAGGTTCTTGGGGCCAACGTCCTGACTTTC. The rearrangement uses TRBV4-2 and TRBJ2-6; 7 positions match TRBD1. The CDR3 length is 18 residues. The germline V gene has CDR1 LGHNA and CDR2 YNFKEQ. The V gene end was trimmed by 0 bases and the J gene end by 3 bases; junction bases not matched to a gene: 8.

The V gene is TRBV28, the J gene TRBJ1-2, with no clear D. The germline V gene has CDR1 MDHEN and CDR2 SYDVKM. The CDR3 has 11 residues. The V end was cut by 9 bases, the J end by 11 bases, with 16 bases between. CDR3 loop: CASHSRWGYTF. In nucleotides, the CDR3 is TGTGCCAGTCATAGTCGGTGGGGTTACACCTTC.

The J gene is TRBJ2-3, the V gene TRBV5-4, with 8 bases identical to TRBD2. The CDR3 loop spans 18 amino acids. Germline assignment: CDR1 SGHNT and CDR2 YYREEE (reference sequence). V shed 4 bases, J shed 0 bases, and the junction held 13 bases outside the gene matches. The CDR3 region has the DNA TGTGCCAGCAGCGCGGACACCTTAGCGGGGCCAAGCACAGATACGCAGTATTTT. This sequence encodes CASSADTLAGPSTDTQYF. The full variable domain, in which reference TRBV5-4 and TRBJ2-3 provide the parts outside the CDR3, is ETGVTQSPTHLIKTRGQQVTLRCSSQSGHNTVSWYQQALGQGPQFIFQYYREEENGRGNFPPRFSGLQFPNYSSELNVNALELDDSALYLCASSADTLAGPSTDTQYFGPGTRLTVL.